The clone carrying this T cell receptor (beta chain) came up once. Its antigen is not identified. This record belongs to a study of T cell responses to AZD1222 COVID-19 vaccine. Study results and limitations: The study found vaccine-associated CD4 TCRs spanning spike, dominant at 160-218 and 743-854. Just a handful of AZD1222 recipients tested seropositive at baseline.

Clones were sequenced by immunoSEQ multiplex PCR, and TCRdb holds only the in-frame ones, with some missing. The table has about 180,000 clones, over 85% seen once. The CDR3 is 14 amino acids. The V end lost 4 bases, the J end lost 5 bases, and 12 bases lay between the germline ends. CDR1 and CDR2 from the germline V gene are GTSNPN and SVGIG (reference sequence). The origin of this receptor is an adult who received the MenACWY meningococcal vaccine as a control. The V call is TRBV30, the J call TRBJ1-6; unclear D gene. The material sequenced was peripheral blood, taken 28 days after the second dose of the MenACWY control vaccine. CDR3 sequence reads: CAWTLEINNSPLHF. In DNA, the CDR3 is TGTGCCTGGACATTGGAAATTAATAATTCACCCCTCCACTTT.